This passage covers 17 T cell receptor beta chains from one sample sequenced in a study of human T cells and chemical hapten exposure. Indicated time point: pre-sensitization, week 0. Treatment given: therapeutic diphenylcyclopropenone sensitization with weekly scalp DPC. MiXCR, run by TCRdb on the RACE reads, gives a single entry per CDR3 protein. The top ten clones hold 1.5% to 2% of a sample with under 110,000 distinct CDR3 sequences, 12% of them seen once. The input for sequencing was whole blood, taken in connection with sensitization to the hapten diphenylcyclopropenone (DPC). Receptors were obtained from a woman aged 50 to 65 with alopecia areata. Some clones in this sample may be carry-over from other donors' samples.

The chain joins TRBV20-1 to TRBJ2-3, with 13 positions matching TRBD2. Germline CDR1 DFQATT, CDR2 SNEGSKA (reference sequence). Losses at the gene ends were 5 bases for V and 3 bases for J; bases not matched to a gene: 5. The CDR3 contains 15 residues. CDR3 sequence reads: CSAHTSGRATDTQYF. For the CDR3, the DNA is TGCAGTGCTCATACTAGCGGGAGGGCTACAGATACGCAGTATTTT.

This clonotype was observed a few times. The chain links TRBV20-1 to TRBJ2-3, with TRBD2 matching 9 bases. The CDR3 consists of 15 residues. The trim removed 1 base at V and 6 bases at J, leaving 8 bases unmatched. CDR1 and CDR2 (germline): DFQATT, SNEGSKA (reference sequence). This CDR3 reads CSARAAGGPADTQYF. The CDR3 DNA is TGCAGTGCTAGAGCGGCGGGGGGGCCGGCCGATACGCAGTATTTT.

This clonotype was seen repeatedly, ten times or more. In nucleotides, the CDR3 is TGTGCCAGCAGCCCCGGCGGCTATGGCTACACCTTC. This codes for CASSPGGYGYTF. The chain couples TRBV6-2 or TRBV6-3 to TRBJ1-2; unclear D gene. The CDR3 is made up of 12 amino acids. CDR1 MNHEY and CDR2 SVGEGT come from the germline V gene. V was pared by 6 bases and J by 4 bases, with 9 bases between.

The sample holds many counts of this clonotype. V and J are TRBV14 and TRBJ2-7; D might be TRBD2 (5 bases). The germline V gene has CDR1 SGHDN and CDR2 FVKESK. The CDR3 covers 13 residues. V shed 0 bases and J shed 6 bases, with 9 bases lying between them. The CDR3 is CASSQDRRVEQYF. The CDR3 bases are TGTGCCAGCAGCCAAGATAGGCGGGTCGAGCAGTACTTC.

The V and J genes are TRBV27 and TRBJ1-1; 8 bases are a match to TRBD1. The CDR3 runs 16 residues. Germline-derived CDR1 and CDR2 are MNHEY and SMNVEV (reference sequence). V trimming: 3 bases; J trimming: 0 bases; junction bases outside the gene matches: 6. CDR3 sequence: CASSFKTGVMNTEAFF. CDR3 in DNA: TGTGCCAGCAGTTTTAAGACAGGGGTAATGAACACTGAAGCTTTCTTT.

CDR3 amino acids: CSVVVSEAVYEQYF. Here the CDR3 DNA reads TGCAGCGTTGTAGTCTCCGAAGCGGTCTACGAGCAGTACTTC. This chain connects TRBV29-1 to TRBJ2-7; the D gene is possibly TRBD2 (5 bases). The V gene lost 4 bases and the J gene lost 3 bases, with 16 bases spanning the gap. The germline V gene encodes CDR1 SQVTM and CDR2 ANQGSEA. The CDR3 is made up of 14 amino acids.

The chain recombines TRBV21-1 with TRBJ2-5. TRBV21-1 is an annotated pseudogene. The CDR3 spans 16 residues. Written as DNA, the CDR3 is TGTGCCAGCAGCAAAGGAAAAGGCCGATTTCAAGAGACCCAGTACTTC. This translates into CASSKGKGRFQETQYF.

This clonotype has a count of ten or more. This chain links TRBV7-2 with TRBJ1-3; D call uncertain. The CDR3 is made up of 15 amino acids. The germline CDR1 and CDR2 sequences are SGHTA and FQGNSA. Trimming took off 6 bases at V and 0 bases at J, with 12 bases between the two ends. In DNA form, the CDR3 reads TGTGCCAGCAGAGTTGACCCGACCTCTGGAAACACCATATATTTT. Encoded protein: CASRVDPTSGNTIYF.

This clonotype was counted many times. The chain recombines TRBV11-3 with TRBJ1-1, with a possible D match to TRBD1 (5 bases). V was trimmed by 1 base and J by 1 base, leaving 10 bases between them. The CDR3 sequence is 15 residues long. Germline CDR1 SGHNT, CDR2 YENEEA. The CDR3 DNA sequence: TGTGCCAGCAGCTTAGGAGGGGTCCAGAACACTGAAGCTTTCTTT. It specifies CASSLGGVQNTEAFF.

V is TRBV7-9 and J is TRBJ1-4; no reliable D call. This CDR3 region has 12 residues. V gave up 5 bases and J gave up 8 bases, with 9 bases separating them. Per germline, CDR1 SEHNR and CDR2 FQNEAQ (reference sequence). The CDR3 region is CASSKDQEKLFF. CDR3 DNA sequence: TGTGCCAGCAGCAAAGATCAAGAAAAACTGTTTTTT.

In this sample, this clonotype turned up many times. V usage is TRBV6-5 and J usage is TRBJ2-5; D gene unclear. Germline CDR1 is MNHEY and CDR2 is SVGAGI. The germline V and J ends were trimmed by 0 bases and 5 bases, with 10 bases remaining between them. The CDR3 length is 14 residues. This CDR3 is CASSYSWVAETQYF. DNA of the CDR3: TGTGCCAGCAGTTACTCTTGGGTTGCGGAGACCCAGTACTTC.

The CDR3 here is CASSITAGTSNNEQFF. In DNA, the CDR3 is TGTGCCAGCAGCATAACAGCCGGGACTAGCAACAATGAGCAGTTCTTC. This chain joins TRBV7-2 and TRBJ2-1; 9 nucleotides agree with TRBD2. V lost 5 bases and J lost 5; bases outside the gene matches: 10. CDR1 is SGHTA, CDR2 FQGNSA, per germline. The CDR3 length is 16 residues.

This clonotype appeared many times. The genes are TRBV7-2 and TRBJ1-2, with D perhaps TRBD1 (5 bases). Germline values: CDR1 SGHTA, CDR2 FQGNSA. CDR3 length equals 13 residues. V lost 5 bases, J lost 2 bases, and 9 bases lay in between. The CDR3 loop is CASSPDTNYGYTF. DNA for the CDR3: TGTGCCAGCAGCCCGGACACCAACTATGGCTACACCTTC.

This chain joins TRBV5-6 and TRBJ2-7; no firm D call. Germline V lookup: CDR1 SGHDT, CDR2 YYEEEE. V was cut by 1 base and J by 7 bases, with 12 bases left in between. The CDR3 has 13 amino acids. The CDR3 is CASSLNPKGEQYF. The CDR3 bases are TGTGCCAGCAGCTTGAACCCTAAGGGAGAGCAGTACTTC.

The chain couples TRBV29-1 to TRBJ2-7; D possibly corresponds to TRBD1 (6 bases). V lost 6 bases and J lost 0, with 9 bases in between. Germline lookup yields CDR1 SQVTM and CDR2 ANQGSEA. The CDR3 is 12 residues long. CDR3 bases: TGCAGCGTGGGGGACAACTCCTACGAGCAGTACTTC. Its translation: CSVGDNSYEQYF.

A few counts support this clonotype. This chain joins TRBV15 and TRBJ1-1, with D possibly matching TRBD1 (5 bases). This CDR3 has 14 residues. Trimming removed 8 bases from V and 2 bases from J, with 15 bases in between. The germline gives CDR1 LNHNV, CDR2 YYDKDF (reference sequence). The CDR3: CATRRGGFNTEAFF. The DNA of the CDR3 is TGTGCCACCCGGAGGGGAGGCTTCAACACTGAAGCTTTCTTT.

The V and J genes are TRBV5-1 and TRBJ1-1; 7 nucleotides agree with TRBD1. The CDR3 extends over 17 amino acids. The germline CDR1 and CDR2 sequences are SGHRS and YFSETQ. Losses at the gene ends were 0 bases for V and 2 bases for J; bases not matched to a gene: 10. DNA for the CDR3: TGCGCCAGCAGCTTGGCGGAGGGGGCAAGGGTCAACACTGAAGCTTTCTTT. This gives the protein CASSLAEGARVNTEAFF.